This T cell receptor (beta chain) was identified during a study of T cell repertoires in cytomegalovirus infection. About the research overall: Shared public TCR beta signatures pointed to both CMV infection and a matching HLA type. General study results and limits: Dominant in the ex vivo response were TCR beta clonotypes restricted by HLA-C and specific for CMV.

V was pared by 8 bases and J by 0 bases, with 14 bases between. This CDR3 region has 15 residues. Germline V lookup: CDR1 SNHLY, CDR2 FYNNEI. MiXCR, applied by TCRdb to the reads, yields one record per CDR3 protein. Here the sample spans approximately 910,000 distinct CDR3 sequences, 30% to 40% being singletons. Regarding this clonotype: What it binds is not known.

The receptor's source is a human donor in good health (CMV status not recorded). Some clones in this sample may be carry-over from other donors' samples. The chain is built from TRBV2 and TRBJ1-5, with D maybe TRBD1 (6 bases). Sequences were derived from cultured CD8+ T cells from PBMCs, sampled from culture after CMV antigen stimulation. CDR3 loop: CASRTELHSNQPQHF. As DNA, the CDR3 is TGTGCCAGCCGGACAGAGCTACATAGCAATCAGCCCCAGCATTTT.